This TCR beta chain appears in the sequencing data of a study of T cells in Graves' hyperthyroidism and ophthalmopathy. Findings of the study overall: Ophthalmopathy was identified by the model a median approximately six months ahead of onset. In the blood, most expanded thyroid clonotypes above 0.001 appeared as well. Ophthalmopathy and stable hyperthyroidism were separated by a 13 V-J model.

Recently diagnosed hyperthyroidism of less than 2 months' duration affected patients aged 18 to 65. Trimming removed 4 bases at V and 0 bases at J, with 15 bases between. The germline gives CDR1 SNHLY, CDR2 FYNNEI. The CDR3 consists of 16 residues. This clonotype has just a few counts. Its cognate antigen is unknown. It was RNA transcripts that yielded the amplified TCR beta CDR3 regions. A set of HTBI primers served as the primers for a first-round RT-PCR of the TCR CDR3. TCRdb called the multiplex PCR reads again in MiXCR, with one record for every CDR3 protein. The sample has around 520,000 distinct CDR3 sequences; about 15% are singletons.

This clonotype was obtained from a woman aged 40 to 55 with Graves' hyperthyroidism. Material: blood. This chain joins TRBV2 and TRBJ1-2, with a tentative D call TRBD1 (5 bases). CDR3 nucleotides: TGTGCCAGCAGTGTCGGTAGGGAGACAGCTAACTATGGCTACACCTTC. The encoded protein is CASSVGRETANYGYTF.